Presented here are 11 T cell receptor beta chains from one specimen sequenced in a study of OX40 agonist ivuxolimab in advanced cancers. Generated by immunoSEQ multiplex PCR, the TCRdb table keeps only in-frame clones and is missing some. Found here are around 62,000 clones, more than 65% of them singletons; the top ten hold roughly 2.6%. This material consisted of CD4+ or CD8+ T cells sorted from blood, taken in a trial of the OX40 agonist ivuxolimab. The receptors derive from an adult with an advanced solid tumor such as melanoma, head and neck, liver or kidney cancer.

This chain uses TRBV20-1 with TRBJ2-7; a possible D gene is TRBD1 (6 bases). The CDR3 covers 11 residues. Deletions cut 8 bases from V and 1 base from J, with 9 bases between. Germline-derived CDR1 and CDR2 are DFQATT and SNEGSKA (reference sequence). CDR3 sequence (DNA): TGCAGTTTGGGGGCATCCTACGAGCAGTACTTC. Amino acids: CSLGASYEQYF.

The chain uses TRBV7-9 and TRBJ1-5; D is possibly TRBD1 (5 bases). The CDR3 is made up of 15 amino acids. Between the trimmed V and J ends, which lost 8 bases and 6 bases, there was a span of 20 bases. Germline values: CDR1 SEHNR, CDR2 FQNEAQ (reference sequence). CDR3 bases: TGTGCCAGCGGACTAGGAGGGGTCCAGGGTCAGCCCCAGCATTTT. As protein: CASGLGGVQGQPQHF.

This chain connects TRBV18 to TRBJ1-1; no definite D call. Trimming cost V 5 bases and J 4 bases, with 14 bases left between them. Germline V gene sequence: CDR1 KGHSH, CDR2 LQKENI. This CDR3 contains 14 residues. The CDR3 DNA sequence: TGTGCCAGCTCAAGAACAGATCTAGGCACTGAAGCTTTCTTT. Translated: CASSRTDLGTEAFF.

This chain joins TRBV4-2 and TRBJ1-5; 9 bases align to TRBD1. V lost 3 bases and J lost 6; bases outside the gene matches: 15. This CDR3 region has 18 residues. Germline V gives CDR1 LGHNA, CDR2 YNFKEQ. The CDR3 bases are TGTGCCAGCAGCCAGGACCATCTCGGGACAGGGTTTGGTCAGCCCCAGCATTTT. Its translation is CASSQDHLGTGFGQPQHF.

The rearrangement uses TRBV5-4 and TRBJ2-1, with a tentative D call TRBD1 (6 bases). Between the trimmed V and J ends, which lost 3 bases and 0 bases, there was a span of 13 bases. This CDR3 contains 16 residues. Germline V gives CDR1 SGHNT, CDR2 YYREEE (reference sequence). The CDR3 here is CASSSGTFGSYNEQFF. The CDR3 DNA sequence: TGTGCCAGCAGCTCAGGGACATTTGGCTCCTACAATGAGCAGTTCTTC.

With respect to this clone: Other DNA sequences in this specimen translate into the identical CDR3. The V and J genes are TRBV2 and TRBJ1-2; perhaps TRBD1 as D (6 bases). The germline V and J ends were trimmed by 5 bases and 5 bases, with 9 bases remaining between them. CDR1 SNHLY and CDR2 FYNNEI come from the germline V gene. This CDR3 has 12 amino acids. DNA for the CDR3: TGTGCCAGCAGTCGAGGGGGGTATGGCTACACCTTC. Residues: CASSRGGYGYTF.

The chain combines TRBV23-1 with TRBJ1-4; TRBD1 matches 8 bases. TRBV23-1 qualifies as an ORF whose function is uncertain. The CDR3 is 18 amino acids. V gave up 2 bases and J gave up 4 bases; unmatched junction bases: 12. This chain's CDR3 is CASSQPGTGGRVNEKLFF. For the CDR3, the DNA is TGCGCCAGCAGTCAACCCGGGACAGGAGGGAGGGTTAATGAAAAACTGTTTTTT.

This chain joins TRBV19 and TRBJ1-1; D not certain. CDR3 size: 16 residues. The germline gives CDR1 LNHDA, CDR2 SQIVND (reference sequence). Trimming removed 5 bases at V and 1 base at J, with 17 bases between. CDR3 sequence: CASSPLPGSRNTEAFF. The CDR3 region has the DNA TGTGCCAGTAGTCCCCTGCCGGGTAGTAGGAACACTGAAGCTTTCTTT.

CDR3 sequence reads: CASSYSTGNQETQYF. In DNA form, the CDR3 reads TGTGCCAGCAGTTACTCGACAGGAAACCAAGAGACCCAGTACTTC. The genes are TRBV6-6 and TRBJ2-5, with a possible D match to TRBD1 (6 bases). The CDR3 consists of 15 residues. With 0 bases removed from V and 0 bases from J, the gap between germline ends came to 8 bases. Germline-derived CDR1 and CDR2 are MNHNY and SVGAGI (reference sequence).

The chain combines TRBV7-8 with TRBJ1-4; 8 positions match TRBD1. The germline gives CDR1 SGHVS, CDR2 FQNEAQ. The V gene end was trimmed by 5 bases and the J gene end by 5 bases; junction bases not matched to a gene: 13. CDR3 length: 17 residues. DNA for the CDR3: TGTGCCAGCAGCCCCACCGGGTGGCAGGGGGCAAATGAAAAACTGTTTTTT. Protein product: CASSPTGWQGANEKLFF.

The chain joins TRBV2 to TRBJ1-2; D ambiguous. The CDR3 has 15 amino acids. The germline V and J ends were trimmed by 1 base and 8 bases, with 17 bases remaining between them. The germline V gene encodes CDR1 SNHLY and CDR2 FYNNEI. In DNA form, the CDR3 reads TGTGCCAGCAGTGAAGTCAGGCCCTCCTCCCAGGGCTACACCTTC. Its protein is CASSEVRPSSQGYTF.